The rows below give T cell receptor beta chains drawn from one sample of a study of T cells in Graves' hyperthyroidism and ophthalmopathy. TCRdb itself ran the multiplex PCR reads through MiXCR, one entry per CDR3 protein. The sample holds hundreds of thousands of distinct CDR3 sequences, about 20% seen once. The specimen sequenced was blood. These receptor sequences come from a man aged 40-49 years with Graves' ophthalmopathy. CDR3s include the opening cysteine and the closing phenylalanine or tryptophan. Each record gives: CDR3 protein, CDR3 DNA, clone size, J gene, D gene, V gene. D genes are given only for firm matches. Size is omitted from some rows. Given values are once, few, many or a class for expanded clones.

CASSFPRTERETQYF TGTGCCAGCAGCTTCCCCAGGACCGAGCGGGAGACCCAGTACTTC few TRBJ2-5 NA TRBV5-6
CAISGGGPSTEAFF TGTGCCATCAGCGGCGGGGGGCCGAGCACTGAAGCTTTCTTT NA TRBJ1-1 NA TRBV10-3
CASSFLDRDYEQYF TGTGCCAGCAGCTTTTTGGACAGGGACTACGAGCAGTACTTC many TRBJ2-7 TRBD1 TRBV7-9
CASKFPGLAENTGELFF TGTGCCAGCAAATTCCCAGGACTAGCGGAGAACACCGGGGAGCTGTTTTTT many TRBJ2-2 TRBD2 TRBV28
CASTPKTEAFF TGTGCCAGCACCCCTAAAACTGAAGCTTTCTTT NA TRBJ1-1 NA TRBV2
CAWFGQDSYEQYF TGTGCCTGGTTCGGACAGGACTCCTACGAGCAGTACTTC NA TRBJ2-7 TRBD1 TRBV30
CSAPREEYYEQYF TGCAGTGCTCCCCGGGAGGAGTACTACGAGCAGTACTTC few TRBJ2-7 TRBD2 TRBV20-1
CSARDRVESLINQPQHF TGCAGTGCAAGGGACAGGGTTGAATCCCTAATTAATCAGCCCCAGCATTTT NA TRBJ1-5 TRBD1 TRBV20-1
CASSQEPGQRVTLHF TGTGCCAGCAGCCAAGAACCGGGACAGCGGGTCACCCTCCACTTT NA TRBJ1-6 TRBD1 TRBV3-1
CASRNLGAQPSGNTIYF TGCGCCAGCAGAAACCTCGGTGCACAGCCCTCTGGAAACACCATATATTTT once TRBJ1-3 NA TRBV4-3
CASSVGTSVNTGELFF TGTGCCAGCAGCGTAGGGACGTCCGTGAACACCGGGGAGCTGTTTTTT few TRBJ2-2 NA TRBV9
CASSSGTSYTF TGTGCCAGCAGTTCGGGTACGTCGTACACCTTC many TRBJ1-2 NA TRBV27
CAWTLGASETQYF TGTGCCTGGACGCTTGGGGCTTCGGAGACCCAGTACTTC NA TRBJ2-5 NA TRBV30
CSASPGWGTPEYF TGCAGTGCTAGTCCAGGCTGGGGTACTCCTGAATACTTC NA TRBJ2-5 NA TRBV20-1
CASVDGGRAYEQYF TGTGCCAGCGTAGATGGCGGGAGAGCCTACGAGCAGTACTTC many TRBJ2-7 TRBD2 TRBV6-2/TRBV6-3
CASSPLSGGIPYEQYF TGCGCCAGCAGCCCTCTATCCGGGGGGATTCCCTACGAGCAGTACTTC few TRBJ2-7 TRBD2 TRBV4-1
CASSLRTPQRADTQYF TGTGCCAGCAGCCTAAGGACTCCCCAAAGAGCAGATACGCAGTATTTT NA TRBJ2-3 NA TRBV5-6
CASSQALGLSGNTIYF TGTGCCAGCAGCCAAGCTCTGGGGCTCTCTGGAAACACCATATATTTT NA TRBJ1-3 NA TRBV14
CSASSGFYGYTF TGCAGCGCCTCAAGCGGGTTCTATGGCTACACCTTC NA TRBJ1-2 NA TRBV29-1
CASSYAPGGGYEQYF TGTGCCAGCAGCTACGCCCCAGGGGGCGGCTACGAGCAGTACTTC NA TRBJ2-7 TRBD1 TRBV5-5
CASGAEQYF TGTGCCAGCGGTGCCGAGCAGTACTTC few TRBJ2-7 NA TRBV2
CAIRRTDRNNEQFF TGTGCCATCAGAAGGACTGACAGGAACAATGAGCAGTTCTTC many TRBJ2-1 NA TRBV10-3
CASSSQEYRVANTGELFF TGTGCCAGCAGCTCCCAAGAGTACAGGGTGGCGAACACCGGGGAGCTGTTTTTT many TRBJ2-2 NA TRBV7-8
CASSTVIPALNEKLFF TGTGCCAGCTCAACCGTAATCCCGGCATTGAATGAAAAACTGTTTTTT NA TRBJ1-4 NA TRBV18
CASSFTSGRNEQYF TGTGCCAGCAGTTTTACTAGCGGGAGAAACGAGCAGTACTTC many TRBJ2-7 TRBD2 TRBV27
CASSRSPEEATNTEAFF TGTGCCAGCAGCCGGTCCCCCGAGGAGGCGACGAACACTGAAGCTTTCTTT many TRBJ1-1 NA TRBV7-2
CASSTGQGLSTDTQYF TGTGCCAGCAGCACCGGACAGGGGTTAAGCACAGATACGCAGTATTTT NA TRBJ2-3 TRBD1 TRBV11-3
CASSLTTRDYWGYGYTF TGTGCCAGCAGCCTAACGACTCGCGACTATTGGGGCTATGGCTACACCTTC NA TRBJ1-2 NA TRBV14